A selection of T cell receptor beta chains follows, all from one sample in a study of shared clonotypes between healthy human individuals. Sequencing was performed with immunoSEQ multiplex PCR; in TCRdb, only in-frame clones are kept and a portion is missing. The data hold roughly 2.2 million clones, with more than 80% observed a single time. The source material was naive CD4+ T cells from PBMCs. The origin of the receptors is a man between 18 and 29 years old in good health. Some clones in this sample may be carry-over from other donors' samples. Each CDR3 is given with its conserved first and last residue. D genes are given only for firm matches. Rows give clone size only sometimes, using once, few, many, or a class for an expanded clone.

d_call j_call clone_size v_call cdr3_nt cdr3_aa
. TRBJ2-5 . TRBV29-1 TGCAGCGTTAGGAGATTCCAAGAGACCCAGTACTTC CSVRRFQETQYF
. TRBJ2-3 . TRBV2 TGTGCCAGCAATTTAGCGGCTAGCACAGATACGCAGTATTTT CASNLAASTDTQYF
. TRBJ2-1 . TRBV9 TGTGCCAGCAGCCAGTCTAGCAGCTCCTACAATGAGCAGTTCTTC CASSQSSSSYNEQFF
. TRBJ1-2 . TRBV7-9 TGTGCCAGCACCGACTCTTGGGCGCGGGGCTACACCTTC CASTDSWARGYTF
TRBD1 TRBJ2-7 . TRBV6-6 TGTGCCAGCAGTCACCGGGACAGGGGCTACGAGCAGTACTTC CASSHRDRGYEQYF
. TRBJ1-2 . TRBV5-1 TGCGCCAGCAGCTCGCAGGACAGTGATAACGACTATGGCTACACCTTC CASSSQDSDNDYGYTF
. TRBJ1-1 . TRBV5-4 TGTGCCAGCAGCTTAGCCTCTGGGGACACTGAAGCTTTCTTT CASSLASGDTEAFF
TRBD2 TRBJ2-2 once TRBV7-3 TGTGCCAGCAGCGAACTAGCGGGAGGATCCGGGGAGCTGTTTTTT CASSELAGGSGELFF
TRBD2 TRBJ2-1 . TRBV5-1 TGCGCCAGCAGCTTGGACTTACTAGCGGGAGACTCCTACAATGAGCAGTTCTTC CASSLDLLAGDSYNEQFF
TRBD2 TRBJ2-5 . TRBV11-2 TGTGCCAGCAGCTTAGGGTTTGGTAGCGGGAGTGTAGAGACCCAGTACTTC CASSLGFGSGSVETQYF
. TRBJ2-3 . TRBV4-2 TGTGCCAGCAGCCAGGCTCCTACTAGCACAGATACGCAGTATTTT CASSQAPTSTDTQYF
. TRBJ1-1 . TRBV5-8 TGTGCCAGCAGCTTGGGTTGGGGGTTGAACACTGAAGCTTTCTTT CASSLGWGLNTEAFF
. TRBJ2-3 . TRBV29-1 TGCAGCGTTGAACGAACCGCAGATACGCAGTATTTT CSVERTADTQYF
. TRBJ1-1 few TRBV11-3 TGTGCCAGCAGCTCGGAGTCCACTGAAGCTTTCTTT CASSSESTEAFF
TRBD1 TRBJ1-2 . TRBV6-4 TGTGCCTCTCGATTATTCTCGACAGGGGGCCATGGCTACACCTTC CASRLFSTGGHGYTF
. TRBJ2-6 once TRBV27 TGTGCCAGCAAGGCGTTCTCTGGGGCCAACGTCCTGACTTTC CASKAFSGANVLTF
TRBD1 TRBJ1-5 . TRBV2 TGTGCCAGCAGTGACCGGACAGGGGGCGGTCAGCCCCAGCATTTT CASSDRTGGGQPQHF